This T cell receptor beta chain is from a study of T cells in Graves' hyperthyroidism and ophthalmopathy. Findings and caveats of the study: It was a median roughly six months before onset that the model predicted ophthalmopathy.

This CDR3 comprises 13 residues. Germline lookup yields CDR1 DFQATT and CDR2 SNEGSKA (reference sequence). Trimming took off 6 bases at V and 3 bases at J, with 14 bases between the two ends. Researchers amplified the TCR beta CDR3 regions from RNA transcripts. Initially, a first-round RT-PCR of the TCR CDR3 employed the HTBI primer set. Via MiXCR, TCRdb re-called the multiplex PCR reads, giving one row per CDR3 protein. The sample lists about 350,000 distinct CDR3 sequences; approximately 19% were seen once. Patients counted as stable if ophthalmopathy did not develop within 18 months. This clonotype was found many times. Its antigen is still unknown.

The specimen was blood. This sequence joins TRBV20-1 and TRBJ2-5; D is perhaps TRBD1 (6 bases). The receptor comes from a woman younger than 30 with Graves' hyperthyroidism. CDR3 residues: CSARRTGKETQYF. As DNA, the CDR3 is TGCAGTGCCCGCCGCACAGGGAAAGAGACCCAGTACTTC.